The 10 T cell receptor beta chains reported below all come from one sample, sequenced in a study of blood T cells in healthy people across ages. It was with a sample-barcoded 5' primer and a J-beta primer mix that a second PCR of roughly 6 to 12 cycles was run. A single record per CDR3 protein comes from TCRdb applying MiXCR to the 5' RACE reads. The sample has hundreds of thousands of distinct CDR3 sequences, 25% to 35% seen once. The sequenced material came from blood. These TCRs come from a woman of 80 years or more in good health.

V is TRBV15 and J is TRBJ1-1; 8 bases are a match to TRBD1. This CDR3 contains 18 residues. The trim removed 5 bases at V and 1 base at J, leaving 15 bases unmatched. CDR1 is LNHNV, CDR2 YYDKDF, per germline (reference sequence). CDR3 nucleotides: TGTGCCACCAGCGGCGGGGCCGGGACAGGTCGATCGAACACTGAAGCTTTCTTT. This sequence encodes CATSGGAGTGRSNTEAFF.

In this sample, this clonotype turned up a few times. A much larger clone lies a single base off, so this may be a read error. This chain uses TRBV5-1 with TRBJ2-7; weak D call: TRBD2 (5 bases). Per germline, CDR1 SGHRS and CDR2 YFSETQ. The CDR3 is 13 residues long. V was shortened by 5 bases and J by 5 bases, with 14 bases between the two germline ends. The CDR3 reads CASRKCGLDEQYF. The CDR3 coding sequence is TGCGCCAGCAGAAAGTGCGGGTTGGACGAGCAGTACTTC.

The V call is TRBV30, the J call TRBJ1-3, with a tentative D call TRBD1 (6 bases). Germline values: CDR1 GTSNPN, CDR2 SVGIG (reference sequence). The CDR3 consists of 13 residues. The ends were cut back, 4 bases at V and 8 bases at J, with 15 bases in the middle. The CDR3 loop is CAWTPPDRYTIYF. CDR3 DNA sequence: TGTGCCTGGACCCCCCCGGACAGATACACCATATATTTT.

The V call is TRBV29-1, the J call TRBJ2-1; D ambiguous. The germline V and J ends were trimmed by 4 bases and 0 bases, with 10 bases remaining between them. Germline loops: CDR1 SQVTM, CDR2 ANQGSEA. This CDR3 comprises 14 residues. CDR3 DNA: TGCAGCGTTGGTCTCGGTATCTCCTACAATGAGCAGTTCTTC. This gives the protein CSVGLGISYNEQFF.

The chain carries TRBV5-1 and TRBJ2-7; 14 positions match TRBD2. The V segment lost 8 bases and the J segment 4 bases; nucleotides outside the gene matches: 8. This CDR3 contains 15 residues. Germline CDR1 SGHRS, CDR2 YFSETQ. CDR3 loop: CASRFGTSGGYEQYF. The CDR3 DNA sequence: TGCGCCAGTAGATTCGGGACTAGCGGGGGATACGAGCAGTACTTC.

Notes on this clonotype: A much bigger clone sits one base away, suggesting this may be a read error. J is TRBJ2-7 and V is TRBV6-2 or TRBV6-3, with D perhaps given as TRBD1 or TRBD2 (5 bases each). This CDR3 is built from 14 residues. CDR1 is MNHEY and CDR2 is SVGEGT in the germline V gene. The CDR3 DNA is TGTGCCAGCAGCTCCGGGACGGTCTCCTACGGGCAGTACTTC. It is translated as CASSSGTVSYGQYF.

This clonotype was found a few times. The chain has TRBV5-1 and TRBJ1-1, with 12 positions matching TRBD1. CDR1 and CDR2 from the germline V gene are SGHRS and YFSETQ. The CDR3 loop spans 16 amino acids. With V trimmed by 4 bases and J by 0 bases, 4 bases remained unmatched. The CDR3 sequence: CASSQGQGAMNTEAFF. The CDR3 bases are TGCGCCAGCAGCCAGGGACAGGGGGCCATGAACACTGAAGCTTTCTTT.

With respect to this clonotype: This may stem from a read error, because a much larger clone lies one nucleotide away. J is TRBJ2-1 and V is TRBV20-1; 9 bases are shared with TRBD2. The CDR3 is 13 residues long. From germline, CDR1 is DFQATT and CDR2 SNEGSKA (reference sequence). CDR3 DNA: TGCAGTGCGAACGCGGGGGGGCCCGATGAGCAGTGCTTC. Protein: CSANAGGPDEQCF.

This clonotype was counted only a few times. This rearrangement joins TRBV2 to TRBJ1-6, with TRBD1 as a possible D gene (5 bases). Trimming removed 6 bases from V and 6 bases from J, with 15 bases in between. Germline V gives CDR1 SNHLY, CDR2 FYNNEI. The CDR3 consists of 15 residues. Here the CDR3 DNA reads TGTGCCAGCAGAGAGGGACGGATTACTAATTCACCCCTCCACTTT. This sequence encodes CASREGRITNSPLHF.

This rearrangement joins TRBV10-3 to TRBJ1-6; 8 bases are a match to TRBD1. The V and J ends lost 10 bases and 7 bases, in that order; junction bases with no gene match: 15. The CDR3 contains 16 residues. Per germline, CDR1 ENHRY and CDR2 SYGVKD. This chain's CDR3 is CATDPTGAGGNSPLHF. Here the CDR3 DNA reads TGTGCCACCGACCCGACAGGGGCCGGGGGGAATTCACCCCTCCACTTT.